This T cell receptor beta chain was sequenced during a study of CD8 T cells in Susac syndrome (dated by TCRdb to between 2017 and 2020). About the full investigation: The study used repertoire sequencing to test whether antigen drove CD8+ T cell activation and differentiation in Susac syndrome.

Broader findings and caveats from the paper: The TCR sequencing and HLA analysis was acknowledged to have included a relatively small number of individuals.

RNA was extracted using the RNeasy kit, and about 0.5 to 1 microgram was reverse transcribed with random hexamers. TCR beta CDR3 regions were amplified with the immunoSEQ multiplex PCR assay covering 54 Vbeta and 13 Jbeta segments. Bias from PCR amplification was corrected by using a synthetic template baseline for primer optimization and for computational correction. The published analysis was carried out like this. Reads were annotated to V, D and J genes according to IMGT and were analyzed with immunoSEQ Analyzer, with only productive sequences retained. Clonality was computed as one minus Shannon entropy normalized by log2 of the number of productive unique sequences. For each patient and control, public and private clones were evaluated among the 100 most prevalent clones. Susac-specific clones were defined as absent from healthy and MS cohorts, roughly 1,100 published viral clones and other ImmuneACCESS disease sequences. TCRdb redid the processing of the public reads, applying fastp at Q25 and MiXCR, and retained in-frame beta chains. A single entry per CDR3 protein holds the most common genes and DNA from its merged rows. These V and J calls originate from TCRdb's pipeline instead of the authors' own analysis. Within this sample are 110,000 or so distinct CDR3 sequences, with about 96% of them counted one time only. Roughly 0.096% of the sample belongs to the ten largest clones.

Clipping removes 10 bases from V and 4 bases from J, with 9 as the unmatched junction base count. The CDR3 starts with the cysteine, ends with the phenylalanine, and has 13 residues. The only DNA kept is the CDR3, 39 bases in frame from the first base. The germline V gene encodes CDR1 MNHNS and CDR2 SASEGT. Points on this clonotype: This clone's antigen is unknown. The record has no base qualities; no much larger clone is one base away.

Peripheral blood CD8+ and CD4+ T cells from healthy donors, Susac syndrome patients and multiple sclerosis patients were profiled using high-throughput TCR beta sequencing. The healthy donors served as controls matched for age and sex. CD8+ TEMRA cells were enriched by FACS, while bulk CD8+ and CD4+ T cells were purified by magnetic negative isolation. Blood was collected in EDTA tubes and processed within 24 hours, with PBMCs isolated through density gradient centrifugation. PBMCs intended for TCR sequencing were cryopreserved in liquid nitrogen and were subsequently thawed in a 37 degrees C water bath. The sorted or isolated CD4+, CD8+ and CD8+ TEMRA cells reached a purity of at least 90%.

This TCR was recovered from a human donor in good health. The rearrangement combines TRBV6-1 with TRBJ1-2; a stretch of 7 junction bases matches TRBD1. The sample comprised CD4+ T cells from PBMCs. CDR3 reads: CATSGGRVYGYTF. The bases read TGTGCCACGTCAGGGGGGCGCGTCTATGGCTACACCTTC.